This is a list of T cell receptor beta chains from one sample in a study of naive and memory T cell subsets. TCRdb re-called the UMI-ligation and nested PCR reads through MiXCR, storing one row per CDR3 protein. The sample shows under 150,000 distinct CDR3 sequences, approximately 18% of them seen only once. Sequencing was performed on naive CD8+ T cells from blood. The source is a human donor in good health. CDR3s include the opening cysteine and the closing phenylalanine or tryptophan. D genes are given only for firm matches. Not every row has a clone size; where given, it reads once, few, many or a size class.

>TRBJ1-3|TRBV27|NA|NA
TGTGCCAGCAAGACTACGGGTTCGGGAAACACCATATATTTT
CASKTTGSGNTIYF
>TRBJ1-1|TRBV28|NA|few
TGTGCCAGCACTCCAGGTGGGGGGGCGGTTCACACTGAAGCTTTCTTT
CASTPGGGAVHTEAFF
>TRBJ2-7|TRBV4-3|NA|few
TGCGCCAGCAGCCAAGATCTGGGGCGGGATTACTACGAGCAGTACTTC
CASSQDLGRDYYEQYF
>TRBJ1-6|TRBV4-1|NA|NA
TGCGCCAGCAGCCAAGATTGGGAAGAGAGCTCCTATAATTCACCCCTCCACTTT
CASSQDWEESSYNSPLHF
>TRBJ1-1|TRBV4-1|NA|few
TGCGCCAGCAGCACCAGTGAGGACCCCAGAACTGAAGCTTTCTTT
CASSTSEDPRTEAFF
>TRBJ1-1|TRBV3-1|NA|NA
TGTGCCAGCAGCCATGGCGGAATGAACACTGAAGCTTTCTTT
CASSHGGMNTEAFF
>TRBJ2-1|TRBV7-3|TRBD2|many
TGTGCCAGCAGCCTCGACGGGACTAGCGGGCGTGAGCAGTTCTTC
CASSLDGTSGREQFF
>TRBJ2-1|TRBV6-5|NA|NA
TGTGCCAGCAGTACTGGACTGGCGGACAATGAGCAGTTCTTC
CASSTGLADNEQFF
>TRBJ2-7|TRBV5-1|TRBD1|few
TGCGCCAGCAGCTTGACAGGGGGAGGAATCTACGAGCAGTACTTC
CASSLTGGGIYEQYF
>TRBJ1-1|TRBV7-9|TRBD1|few
TGTGCCAGCAGCTTATGGGACAGGGGCCCTGAAGCTTTCTTT
CASSLWDRGPEAFF
>TRBJ2-3|TRBV6-6|NA|few
TGTGCCAGCAGCCCGACCGTACCGGGAGAGCGTGATACGCAGTATTTT
CASSPTVPGERDTQYF
>TRBJ2-5|TRBV7-8|NA|few
TGTGCCAGCAGCCCAGTCCTAGAGACCCAGTACTTC
CASSPVLETQYF
>TRBJ2-7|TRBV9|TRBD1|few
TGTGCCAGCAGCGCTCCTGACAGGGAGCACCCTGTAAACTACGAGCAGTACTTC
CASSAPDREHPVNYEQYF
>TRBJ1-1|TRBV7-6|NA|few
TGTGCCAGCAGCTTAGTTGAGACGGAGAACACTGAAGCTTTCTTT
CASSLVETENTEAFF
>TRBJ1-1|TRBV6-5|NA|few
TGTGCCAGCACCTCGGGGGACACCTTGAACACTGAAGCTTTCTTT
CASTSGDTLNTEAFF
>TRBJ1-2|TRBV12-5|TRBD1|few
TGTGCTAGTGGTTTGGTCCGTACGGGGGACAGTATGAGTGGCTATGGCTACACCTTC
CASGLVRTGDSMSGYGYTF
>TRBJ2-5|TRBV7-9|TRBD2|few
TGTGCCAGCAGCCCCCCCTGGGGGGGGCAAGAGACCCAGTACTTC
CASSPPWGGQETQYF
>TRBJ2-7|TRBV28|NA|few
TGTGCCAGCAGCCCCGTGGGGGGAGGCGCCTACGAGCAGTACTTC
CASSPVGGGAYEQYF
>TRBJ2-2|TRBV27|TRBD2|NA
TGTGCCAGCAGTTTAAATGTCGGGACGGGAGGCGGGGAGCTGTTTTTT
CASSLNVGTGGGELFF
>TRBJ2-7|TRBV15|TRBD1|few
TGTGCCACCAGCAGAGATCGGGACAGGGGGCGACGGGAGCAGTACTTC
CATSRDRDRGRREQYF
>TRBJ2-2|TRBV24-1|TRBD1|few
TGTGCCACCAGTGGCGGGACAGGGGACACCGGGGAGCTGTTTTTT
CATSGGTGDTGELFF
>TRBJ2-7|TRBV27|NA|NA
TGTGCCAGCAGCCCTACGTCCGATCGGCATTACGAGCAGTACTTC
CASSPTSDRHYEQYF
>TRBJ2-1|TRBV6-6|TRBD2|NA
TGTGCCAGCAGTTCCCGTTCGGTAGCGGGATACTACAATGAGCAGTTCTTC
CASSSRSVAGYYNEQFF
>TRBJ2-1|TRBV28|TRBD1|NA
TGTGCCAGCAGTTTACCTCCGTCCGACAGGGCGCCCTACAATGAGCAGTTCTTC
CASSLPPSDRAPYNEQFF
>TRBJ2-7|TRBV7-8|TRBD2|NA
TGTGCCAGCAGCTGGGGACTAGACGAGCAGTACTTC
CASSWGLDEQYF
>TRBJ2-7|TRBV6-2/TRBV6-3|TRBD2|few
TGTGCCAGCAGTTTAACCCTAGGACTAGCGAGTACCTACGAGCAGTACTTC
CASSLTLGLASTYEQYF
>TRBJ2-3|TRBV7-9|NA|few
TGTGCCAGCTCCCCGGAGGGTTCCACAGATACGCAGTATTTT
CASSPEGSTDTQYF
>TRBJ2-1|TRBV11-2|NA|NA
TGTGCCAGCACCGGCCCCTCGCACCTGTACAATGAGCAGTTCTTC
CASTGPSHLYNEQFF
>TRBJ1-2|TRBV9|NA|NA
TGTGCCAGCAGTACCAGTGACTATGGCTACACCTTC
CASSTSDYGYTF
>TRBJ2-7|TRBV12-3/TRBV12-4|TRBD2|NA
TGTGCCAGCACCCCCCAGCGGGACTCCTACGAGCAGTACTTC
CASTPQRDSYEQYF
>TRBJ1-5|TRBV12-3/TRBV12-4|NA|few
TGTGCCAGCAGTTCGGGTCAGCCCCAGCATTTT
CASSSGQPQHF
>TRBJ2-7|TRBV28|NA|few
TGTGCCAGCAGTTTATTGGGGGCAATGTACGAGCAGTACTTC
CASSLLGAMYEQYF
>TRBJ2-5|TRBV9|NA|NA
TGTGCCAGCAGCGTAGGTGACAGCCAAGAGACCCAGTACTTC
CASSVGDSQETQYF
>TRBJ2-2|TRBV7-9|NA|NA
TGTGCCAGCAGCTTACCCGCCGGGGAGCTGTTTTTT
CASSLPAGELFF
>TRBJ2-3|TRBV5-1|NA|few
TGCGCCAGCAGGGTGGGCACAGATACGCAGTATTTT
CASRVGTDTQYF
>TRBJ2-1|TRBV7-9|TRBD1|NA
TGTGCCAGCAGCCCAGAGGGACAGGGGATCAATGAGCAGTTCTTC
CASSPEGQGINEQFF
>TRBJ2-7|TRBV20-1|NA|few
TGCAGTGCCACCCAGGTGTCGGGGAGCTCCTACGAGCAGTACTTC
CSATQVSGSSYEQYF
>TRBJ2-7|TRBV7-9|NA|few
TGTGCCAGCAGCTTAGCCCCTGACTACGAGCAGTACTTC
CASSLAPDYEQYF